This TCR beta chain was recovered during a study of identical twins. Overall study results and limits: Conclusions were drawn cross-sectionally by statistical analysis, without following the same donors. A partial confounding effect on zero-insertion analyses could come from invariant MAIT and iNKT cells.

This clonotype was found a few times. What it recognizes is unknown. The CDR3 runs 17 residues. V was pared by 5 bases and J by 0 bases, with 17 bases between. Germline CDR1 SEHNR, CDR2 FQNEAQ (reference sequence). TCRdb called the 5' RACE reads again in MiXCR, with one record for every CDR3 protein. Among 300,000 to 400,000 distinct CDR3 sequences listed, roughly an eighth were seen once. This sample also appeared in a second study, on yellow fever vaccine responses in identical twins.

The TCR sequence derives from a woman under 30 in good health. The chain is built from TRBV7-9 and TRBJ2-1; D tentatively fits TRBD1 or TRBD2 (7 bases each). The specimen sequenced was CD8+ T cells sorted from blood. The CDR3 coding sequence is TGTGCCAGCAGCCCTTGGCAGGGGGGGCGCTCCTACAATGAGCAGTTCTTC. Translation gives CASSPWQGGRSYNEQFF.